The entry that follows covers one TCR beta chain sequence. Its cognate antigen is unknown. This record belongs to a study of Tregs in tolerant kidney transplant recipients. Whole-study results and caveats: Validation in larger populations is needed because few patients were studied. The most relevant donor-specific Treg TCRbeta repertoire apparently came from expansion with activated donor B cells.

In germline, CDR1 is MNHEY, CDR2 SVGAGI. The V gene end was trimmed by 6 bases and the J gene end by 1 base; junction bases not matched to a gene: 4. The CDR3 sequence is 15 residues long. Some clones are missing from TCRdb's copy, which holds only in-frame ones; the method was immunoSEQ multiplex PCR. The profile shows about 240,000 clones, 80% to 85% of them singletons. Specimen: CD4+ T cells from blood. The sequence came from a human donor in good health. The rearrangement joins TRBV6-5 to TRBJ1-5, with TRBD1 matching 9 bases. The CDR3 loop reads CASRRQGVSNQPQHF. CDR3 in DNA: TGTGCCAGCAGACGACAGGGGGTGAGCAATCAGCCCCAGCATTTT.